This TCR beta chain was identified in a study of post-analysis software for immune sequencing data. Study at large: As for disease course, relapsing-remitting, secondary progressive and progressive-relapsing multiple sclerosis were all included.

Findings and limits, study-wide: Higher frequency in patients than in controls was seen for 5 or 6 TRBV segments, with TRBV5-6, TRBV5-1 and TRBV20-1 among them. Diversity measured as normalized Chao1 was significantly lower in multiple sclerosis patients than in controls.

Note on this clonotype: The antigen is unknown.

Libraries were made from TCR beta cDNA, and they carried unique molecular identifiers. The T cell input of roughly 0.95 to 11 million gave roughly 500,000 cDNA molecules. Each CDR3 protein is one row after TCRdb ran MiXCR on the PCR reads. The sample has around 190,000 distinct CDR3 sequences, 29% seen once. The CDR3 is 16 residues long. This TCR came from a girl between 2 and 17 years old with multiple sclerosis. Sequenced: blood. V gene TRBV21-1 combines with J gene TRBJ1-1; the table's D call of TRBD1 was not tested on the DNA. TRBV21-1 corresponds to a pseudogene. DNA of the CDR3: TGTGCCAGCAGCAAAGAGACAGGAATAATGAACACTGAAGCTTTCTTT. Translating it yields CASSKETGIMNTEAFF.